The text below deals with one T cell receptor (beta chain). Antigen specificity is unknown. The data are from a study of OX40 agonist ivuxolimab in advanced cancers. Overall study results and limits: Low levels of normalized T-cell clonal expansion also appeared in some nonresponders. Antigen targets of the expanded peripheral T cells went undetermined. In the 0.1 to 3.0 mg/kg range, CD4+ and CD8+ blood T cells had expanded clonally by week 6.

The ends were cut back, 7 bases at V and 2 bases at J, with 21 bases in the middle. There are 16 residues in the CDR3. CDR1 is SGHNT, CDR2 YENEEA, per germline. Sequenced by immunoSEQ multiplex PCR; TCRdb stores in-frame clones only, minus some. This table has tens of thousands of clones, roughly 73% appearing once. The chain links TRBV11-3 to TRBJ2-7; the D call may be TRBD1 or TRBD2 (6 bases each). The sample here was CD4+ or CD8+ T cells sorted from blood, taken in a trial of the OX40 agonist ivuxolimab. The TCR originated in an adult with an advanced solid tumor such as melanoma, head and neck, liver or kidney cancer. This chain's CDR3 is CASKLGGSGLTYEQYF. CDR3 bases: TGTGCCAGCAAACTAGGGGGGTCAGGGTTGACCTACGAGCAGTACTTC.